This TCR beta chain was found in a study of OX40 agonist ivuxolimab in advanced cancers. Whole-study context: Patients were treated with ivuxolimab, an agonistic anti-OX40 (CD134) antibody. Melanoma, hepatocellular carcinoma, head and neck or renal cell cancer occurred in dose-escalation patients.

TCRdb's copy holds only in-frame clones and misses some; the assay was immunoSEQ multiplex PCR. There are around 37,000 clones in the sample; more than 80% occur only once, and 15% to 20% lies in the top ten. This clone was seen just once. Its antigen is unidentified. Germline V gene data show CDR1 as LGHNA and CDR2 as YNFKEQ. The CDR3 runs 17 residues. V was pared by 3 bases and J by 0 bases, with 7 bases of the junction left unmatched. Study results and limitations: Dosing at 0.1 to 3.0 mg/kg was accompanied by clonal expansion of CD4+ and CD8+ blood T cells by week 6.

The origin of this receptor is an adult with an advanced solid tumor such as melanoma, head and neck, liver or kidney cancer. This chain joins TRBV4-2 and TRBJ1-3; 8 positions match TRBD1. The sequencing used CD4+ or CD8+ T cells sorted from blood, collected in a trial of the OX40 agonist ivuxolimab. CDR3 coding DNA: TGTGCCAGCAGCCAGCTCGACAGGGGCAACTCTGGAAACACCATATATTTT. It specifies CASSQLDRGNSGNTIYF.